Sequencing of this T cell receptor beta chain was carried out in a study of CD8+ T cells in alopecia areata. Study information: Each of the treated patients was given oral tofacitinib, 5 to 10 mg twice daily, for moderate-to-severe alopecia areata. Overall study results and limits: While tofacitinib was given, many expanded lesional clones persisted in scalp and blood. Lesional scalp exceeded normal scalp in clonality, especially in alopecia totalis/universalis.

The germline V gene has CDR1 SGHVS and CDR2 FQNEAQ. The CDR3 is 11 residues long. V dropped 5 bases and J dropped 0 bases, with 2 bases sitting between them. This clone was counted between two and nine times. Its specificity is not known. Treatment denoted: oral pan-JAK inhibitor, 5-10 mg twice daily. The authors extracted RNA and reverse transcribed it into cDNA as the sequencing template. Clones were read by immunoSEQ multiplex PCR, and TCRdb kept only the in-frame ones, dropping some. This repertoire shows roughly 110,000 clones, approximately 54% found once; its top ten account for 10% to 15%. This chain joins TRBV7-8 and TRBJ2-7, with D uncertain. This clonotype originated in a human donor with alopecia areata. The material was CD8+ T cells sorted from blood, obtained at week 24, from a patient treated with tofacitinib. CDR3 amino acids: CASSDSYEQYF. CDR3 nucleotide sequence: TGTGCCAGCAGCGACTCCTACGAGCAGTACTTC.